The 3 T cell receptor beta chains listed next were all sequenced from one sample in a study of Ad26.COV2.S vaccination and SARS-CoV-2 variants. The table came from immunoSEQ multiplex PCR; TCRdb's copy has only in-frame clones and leaves some out. The sample holds hundreds of thousands of clones, approximately 88% seen once. Treatment described: about 20 received Ad26.COV2.S at low or high dose, single or two shots; about five received placebo; per-sample allocation not given. Sampling was performed 63 days after the first vaccine or placebo injection. Sequencing was performed on peripheral blood, taken in a trial of Ad26.COV2.S vaccine versus placebo. The source is a person aged 18-65 years who received the Ad26.COV2.S COVID-19 vaccine or a placebo.

The chain has TRBV9 and TRBJ1-1; D unresolved. The germline V and J ends were trimmed by 0 bases and 2 bases, with 14 bases remaining between them. The CDR3 spans 16 residues. From germline, CDR1 is SGDLS and CDR2 YYNGEE. This CDR3 reads CASSVASGWVNTEAFF. In nucleotides, the CDR3 is TGTGCCAGCAGCGTAGCTTCGGGATGGGTAAACACTGAAGCTTTCTTT.

The rearrangement uses TRBV13 and TRBJ1-1; no clear D gene. Germline-derived CDR1 and CDR2 are PRHDT and FYEKMQ (reference sequence). Trimming took 1 base from V and 3 from J, leaving 3 bases between them. The CDR3 runs to 12 residues. CDR3 residues: CASSLADTEAFF. DNA of the CDR3: TGTGCCAGCAGCTTAGCGGACACTGAAGCTTTCTTT.

This clone appeared a single time. This rearrangement joins TRBV5-1 to TRBJ2-2; D unresolved. V was cut by 1 base and J by 4 bases, with 8 bases left in between. Germline values: CDR1 SGHRS, CDR2 YFSETQ. The CDR3 sequence is 14 residues long. CDR3 in DNA: TGCGCCAGCAGCTTGAAACCGAGCACCGGGGAGCTGTTTTTT. It yields the protein CASSLKPSTGELFF.